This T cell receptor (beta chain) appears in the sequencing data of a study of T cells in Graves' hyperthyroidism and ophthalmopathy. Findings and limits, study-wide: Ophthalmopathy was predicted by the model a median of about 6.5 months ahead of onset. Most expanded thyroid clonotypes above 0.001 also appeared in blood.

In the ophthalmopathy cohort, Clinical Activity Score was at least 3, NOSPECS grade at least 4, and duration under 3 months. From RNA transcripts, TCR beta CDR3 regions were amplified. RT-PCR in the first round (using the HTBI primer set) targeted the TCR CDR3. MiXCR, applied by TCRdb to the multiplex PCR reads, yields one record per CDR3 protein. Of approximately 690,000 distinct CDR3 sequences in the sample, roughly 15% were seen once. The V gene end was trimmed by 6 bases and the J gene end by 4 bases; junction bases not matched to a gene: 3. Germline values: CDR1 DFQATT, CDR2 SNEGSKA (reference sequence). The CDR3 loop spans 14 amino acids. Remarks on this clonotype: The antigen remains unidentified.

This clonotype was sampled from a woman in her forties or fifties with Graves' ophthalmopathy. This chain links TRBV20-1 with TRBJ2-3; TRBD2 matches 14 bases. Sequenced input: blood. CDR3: CSAPTSGRADTQYF. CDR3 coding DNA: TGCAGTGCGCCGACTAGCGGGAGGGCAGATACGCAGTATTTT.